The text below deals with one TCR beta chain. Antigen unknown. The sample originates from a study of blood T cells in healthy people across ages. Study observations and caveats: Without sorted subsets, naive and antigen-experienced compartments could not be conclusively compared. Expanded clonotype shifts may have been confounded, as the donors had an unknown CMV status.

Healthy Caucasians from Russia aged roughly 6 to 95 served as donors. Extractions gave at least 5.5 micrograms of total RNA per sample. The CDR3 loop spans 15 amino acids. Germline CDR1 is ENHRY and CDR2 is SYGVKD. V was pared by 6 bases and J by 0 bases, with 13 bases between. Combining a sample-barcoded 5' primer with a J-beta primer mix, a second PCR ran for roughly 6 to 11 cycles. TCRdb analysed the 5' RACE reads with MiXCR anew, one entry per CDR3 protein. The sample shows about 680,000 distinct CDR3 sequences, around 45% of them seen only once. The sequenced sample was blood. The clonotype was recovered from a woman aged 55 to 70 in good health. V gene TRBV10-3 combines with J gene TRBJ2-3, with D perhaps matching TRBD2 (6 bases). CDR3 bases: TGTGCCATCAGGGAAAGGGACTTAAGCACAGATACGCAGTATTTT. Protein sequence: CAIRERDLSTDTQYF.